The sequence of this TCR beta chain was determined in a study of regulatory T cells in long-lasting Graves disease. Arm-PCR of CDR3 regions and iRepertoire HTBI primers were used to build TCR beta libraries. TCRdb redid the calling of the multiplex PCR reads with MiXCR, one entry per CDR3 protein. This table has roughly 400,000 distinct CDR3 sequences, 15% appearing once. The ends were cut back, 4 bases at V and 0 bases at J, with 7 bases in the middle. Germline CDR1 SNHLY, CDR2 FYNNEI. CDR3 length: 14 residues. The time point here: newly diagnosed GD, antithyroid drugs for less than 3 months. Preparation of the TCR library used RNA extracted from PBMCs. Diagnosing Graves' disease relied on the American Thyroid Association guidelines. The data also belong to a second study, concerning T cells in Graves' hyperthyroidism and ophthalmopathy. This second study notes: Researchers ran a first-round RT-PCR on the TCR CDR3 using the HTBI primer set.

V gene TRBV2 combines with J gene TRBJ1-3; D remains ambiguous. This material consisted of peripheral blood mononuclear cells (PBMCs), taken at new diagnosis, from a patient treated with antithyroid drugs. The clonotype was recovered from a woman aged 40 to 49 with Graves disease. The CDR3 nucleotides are TGTGCCAGCAGTGGTCCCGACTCTGGAAACACCATATATTTT. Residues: CASSGPDSGNTIYF.